These 13 T cell receptor beta chains were sequenced from one sample in a study of patients and donors after allogeneic stem cell transplantation. TCRdb recomputed calls from the RT-PCR reads with MiXCR, one row per CDR3 protein. This sample has around 200,000 distinct CDR3 sequences, with about 37% found just once. Input material: blood, either unsorted or a sorted T cell fraction (not recorded which). The receptors shown here come from a human donor who was either an allogeneic HSCT recipient or a stem cell or donor lymphocyte infusion donor (not recorded which). It is not recorded whose cells these are; they may come from a transplant donor.

This clonotype was picked up a small number of times. The chain combines TRBV15 with TRBJ1-3, with 10 bases fitting TRBD1. The CDR3 runs to 15 residues. Germline V CDR1 and CDR2: LNHNV, YYDKDF (reference sequence). J was trimmed by 4 bases and V by 4 bases; bases with no gene match: 4. In nucleotides, the CDR3 is TGTGCCACCAGCAAAGACAGGGGGCTCGGAAACACCATATATTTT. The encoded protein is CATSKDRGLGNTIYF.

The DNA of the CDR3 is TGCGCCAGCAGCCAAGAACCCCTAGCGGCCTACGAGCAGTACTTC. It encodes CASSQEPLAAYEQYF. V is TRBV4-1 and J is TRBJ2-7, with 7 positions matching TRBD2. This CDR3 region has 15 residues. Germline values: CDR1 MGHRA, CDR2 YSYEKL. V was clipped by 0 bases and J by 2 bases; unmatched bases: 4.

This clonotype was seen a handful of times. V is TRBV5-5 and J is TRBJ1-5; D is unclear. Germline CDR1 reads SGHKS; CDR2 reads YYEKEE (reference sequence). The CDR3 totals 14 residues. V dropped 4 bases and J dropped 7 bases, with 15 bases sitting between them. CDR3 protein: CASSPLEVMQPQHF. The CDR3 region has the DNA TGTGCCAGCAGCCCCCTAGAGGTCATGCAGCCCCAGCATTTT.

This clonotype has just a few counts. V usage is TRBV15 and J usage is TRBJ1-3; a weak D match, TRBD1 (6 bases). The CDR3 totals 14 residues. V lost 4 bases, J lost 1 base, and 8 bases lay in between. The germline gives CDR1 LNHNV, CDR2 YYDKDF (reference sequence). The CDR3 nucleotides read TGTGCCACCAGCATCGGACAGTCTGGAAACACCATATATTTT. Amino acid sequence: CATSIGQSGNTIYF.

J is TRBJ2-2 and V is TRBV9; 7 positions agree with TRBD2. With V trimmed by 0 bases and J by 1 base, 0 bases remained unmatched. Germline V gives CDR1 SGDLS, CDR2 YYNGEE. The CDR3 covers 15 residues. CDR3 DNA: TGTGCCAGCAGCGTAGCGGGGGGGAACACCGGGGAGCTGTTTTTT. Translated: CASSVAGGNTGELFF.

This clonotype appeared a few times. This chain uses TRBV28 with TRBJ1-5; D possibly corresponds to TRBD1 (6 bases). This CDR3 contains 14 residues. V was trimmed by 5 bases and J by 3 bases, leaving 11 bases between them. The V gene's germline CDR1 is MDHEN and CDR2 SYDVKM. CDR3 residues: CASSQGGYNQPQHF. Written as DNA, the CDR3 is TGTGCCAGCAGTCAAGGGGGATACAATCAGCCCCAGCATTTT.

The genes are TRBV15 and TRBJ1-5; no reliable D call. Germline V gives CDR1 LNHNV, CDR2 YYDKDF (reference sequence). The CDR3 is 13 residues long. Trimming left V 1 base short and J 11 bases short, with 12 bases between. The CDR3 sequence is CATSRGYMSSQHF. The DNA of the CDR3 is TGTGCCACCAGCAGAGGGTACATGTCTTCCCAGCATTTT. The full variable domain, its missing parts supplied by reference TRBV15 and TRBJ1-5, is DAMVIQNPRYQVTQFGKPVTLSCSQTLNHNVMYWYQQKSSQAPKLLFHYYDKDFNNEADTPDNFQSRRPNTSFCFLDIRSPGLGDTAMYLCATSRGYMSSQHFGDGTRLSIL.

The V call is TRBV28, the J call TRBJ2-1; no reliable D call. The CDR3 consists of 13 residues. Germline-derived CDR1 and CDR2 are MDHEN and SYDVKM. V lost 2 bases and J lost 6, with 8 bases in between. CDR3 residues: CASSLGYFNEQFF. The CDR3 nucleotides read TGTGCCAGCAGTTTAGGGTACTTCAATGAGCAGTTCTTC.

In this sample, this clonotype turned up a few times. V gene TRBV27 combines with J gene TRBJ1-1, with 9 bases that match TRBD1. Unmatched junction bases numbered 5, after V lost 1 base and J lost 5 bases. The CDR3 totals 15 residues. The germline V gene has CDR1 MNHEY and CDR2 SMNVEV (reference sequence). The CDR3 sequence is CASSLLTGGKTEAFF. In DNA form, the CDR3 reads TGTGCCAGCAGTTTATTGACAGGGGGGAAAACTGAAGCTTTCTTT.

The V gene is TRBV3-1, the J gene TRBJ1-1; maybe TRBD1 (5 bases). This CDR3 has 15 residues. CDR1 and CDR2 from the germline V gene are LGHDT and YNNKEL (reference sequence). Trimming removed 4 bases at V and 4 bases at J, with 16 bases between. The CDR3 sequence: CASSPRDSWGTEAFF. In DNA, the CDR3 is TGTGCCAGCAGCCCCCGGGACTCCTGGGGCACTGAAGCTTTCTTT.

As for this clonotype: No conserved phenylalanine or tryptophan ends this CDR3, so it is likely a read error. The limits of the CDR3 on the DNA are not certain, so only TCRdb's listed CDR3 is given. The V and J genes are TRBV28 and TRBJ1-2; the DNA was not used to check the table's D call, TRBD1. The CDR3 adds up to 12 amino acids, both ends counted. Germline V gene lookup returns CDR1 MDHEN and CDR2 SYDVKM. The CDR3 sequence is CASSPGQETPWV.

The chain has TRBV6-5 and TRBJ1-1; D is undetermined. The CDR3 consists of 14 residues. CDR1 is MNHEY, CDR2 SVGAGI, per germline. V lost 5 bases and J lost 3, with 13 bases in between. The CDR3 DNA reads TGTGCCAGCAGTCGGGTGAGGCTAGACACTGAAGCTTTCTTT. Translation gives CASSRVRLDTEAFF.

This clonotype was seen more than once but under ten times. V and J are TRBV5-4 and TRBJ1-2, with TRBD1 as a possible D gene (6 bases). V was clipped by 4 bases and J by 7 bases, with 17 bases between them. Germline CDR1 reads SGHNT; CDR2 reads YYREEE (reference sequence). This CDR3 contains 14 residues. The CDR3 reads CASSAGTLYSGYTF. For the CDR3, the DNA is TGTGCCAGCAGCGCCGGGACACTTTACAGTGGCTACACCTTC.